This T cell receptor beta chain was retrieved from a study of T cell repertoires in cytomegalovirus infection. For the study at large: Peptides in the study included HLA-C-restricted and HLA-B-restricted CMV epitopes.

TCRdb reanalysed the reads using MiXCR and keeps one entry per CDR3 protein. The sample lists about 830,000 distinct CDR3 sequences; approximately 30% were seen once. The CDR3 runs 14 residues. V was clipped by 2 bases and J by 4 bases, with 14 bases between them. From germline, CDR1 is DFQATT and CDR2 SNEGSKA (reference sequence). A remark on this clonotype: Antigen specificity is unknown.

The chain is built from TRBV20-1 and TRBJ1-2; D remains ambiguous. The sequence derives from a human donor in good health (CMV status not recorded). Some clones in this sample may be carry-over from other donors' samples. This specimen consisted of cultured CD8+ T cells from PBMCs, obtained from culture after CMV antigen stimulation. The CDR3 here is CSARLIRGIYGYTF. CDR3 nucleotide sequence: TGCAGTGCTAGATTAATCCGAGGCATCTATGGCTACACCTTC.